Below are 13 T cell receptor beta chains sequenced from a single sample in a study of blood T cell repertoires in COVID-19 (dated by TCRdb to between 2020 and 2021). Library generation was performed with the immunoSEQ multiplex PCR assay. TCRdb carries this immuneACCESS record with in-frame sequences only. Its versions omit some clonotypes, under half of them owing to an unresolved V gene in the studies checked, with the rest unexplained. This sample has about 260,000 clones in its table, and 86% of those were observed once. The ten largest account for under 2% of the sample. The specimen sequenced was peripheral blood. Receptors originate from a man aged 25-40 years with active or convalescent COVID-19.

This clone was recorded a few times. V is TRBV5-1 and J is TRBJ1-6; no clear D. Between the trimmed V and J ends, which lost 0 bases and 9 bases, there was a span of 10 bases. Germline-derived CDR1 and CDR2 are SGHRS and YFSETQ. This CDR3 comprises 14 residues. This CDR3 reads CASSLESTGSPLHF. As DNA, the CDR3 is TGCGCCAGCAGCTTGGAAAGTACTGGTTCACCCCTCCACTTT.

This clone appeared once. Written as DNA, the CDR3 is TGTGCCAGCAGCTTATCGGGGGGCGGGTTTTACAATGAGCAGTTCTTC. Translation gives CASSLSGGGFYNEQFF. The rearrangement links TRBV7-2 to TRBJ2-1, with D possibly TRBD2 on 7 matching bases. The CDR3 runs 16 residues. Germline CDR1 reads SGHTA; CDR2 reads FQGNSA. Trimming took 2 bases from V and 4 from J, leaving 15 bases between them.

The V and J genes are TRBV13 and TRBJ2-5; perhaps TRBD1 as D (7 bases). In germline, CDR1 is PRHDT, CDR2 FYEKMQ (reference sequence). V gave up 1 base and J gave up 3 bases, with 12 bases separating them. The CDR3 contains 15 residues. CDR3 in DNA: TGTGCCAGCAGCTTAGCAGCAGGGGGGAAAGAGACCCAGTACTTC. Protein sequence: CASSLAAGGKETQYF.

This chain links TRBV11-2 with TRBJ1-5, with no clear D. Per germline, CDR1 SGHAT and CDR2 FQNNGV. CDR3 size: 17 residues. V was trimmed by 2 bases and J by 0 bases, leaving 14 bases between them. The CDR3 coding sequence is TGTGCCAGCAGCTTAAGTTGGGCTGATAATAGCAATCAGCCCCAGCATTTT. Protein sequence: CASSLSWADNSNQPQHF.

J is TRBJ2-7 and V is TRBV13; D unresolved. Trimming removed 2 bases at V and 3 bases at J, with 5 bases between. The CDR3 loop spans 12 amino acids. Per the germline V gene, CDR1 is PRHDT and CDR2 is FYEKMQ (reference sequence). The CDR3 sequence is CASSLSVYEQYF. CDR3 bases: TGTGCCAGCAGCTTATCCGTCTACGAGCAGTACTTC.

The chain recombines TRBV27 with TRBJ2-6; D might be TRBD1 (6 bases). The CDR3 runs 16 residues. Germline values: CDR1 MNHEY, CDR2 SMNVEV (reference sequence). The V and J ends lost 5 bases and 0 bases respectively, with 11 bases between them. Here the CDR3 reads CASSGDTRSGANVLTF. Here the CDR3 DNA reads TGTGCCAGCAGTGGGGACACCCGCTCTGGGGCCAACGTCCTGACTTTC.

This chain links TRBV19 with TRBJ1-5; the match to TRBD1 covers 8 bases. CDR1 and CDR2 (germline): LNHDA, SQIVND (reference sequence). With V trimmed by 3 bases and J by 4 bases, 5 bases remained unmatched. The CDR3 spans 15 residues. CDR3 in DNA: TGTGCCAGTAGTATCCTTGACAGGGGAAATCAGCCCCAGCATTTT. Protein: CASSILDRGNQPQHF.

The rearrangement links TRBV18 to TRBJ2-2, with TRBD2 as a possible D gene (5 bases). The V end lost 6 bases, the J end lost 4 bases, and 9 bases lay between the germline ends. The CDR3 covers 13 residues. Germline V CDR1 and CDR2: KGHSH, LQKENI. The CDR3 DNA reads TGTGCCAGCTCCGATGAGGGCACCGGGGAGCTGTTTTTT. Translating gives CASSDEGTGELFF.

The chain combines TRBV13 with TRBJ2-2, with 7 bases matching TRBD1. V lost 5 bases, J lost 4 bases, and 4 bases stayed unmatched. CDR1 and CDR2 (germline): PRHDT, FYEKMQ (reference sequence). The CDR3 sequence is 14 residues long. CDR3 nucleotide sequence: TGTGCCAGCAGCACAGGGGCGGGCACCGGGGAGCTGTTTTTT. Translation: CASSTGAGTGELFF.

V is TRBV27 and J is TRBJ1-5; the D gene is possibly TRBD1 (5 bases). The CDR3 contains 13 residues. Trimming removed 6 bases from V and 4 bases from J, with 10 bases in between. Germline V gene sequence: CDR1 MNHEY, CDR2 SMNVEV (reference sequence). CDR3 region: CASSGGENQPQHF. Written as DNA, the CDR3 is TGTGCCAGCAGCGGGGGAGAGAATCAGCCCCAGCATTTT.

CDR3 bases: TGTGCCAGCAGCCGGGAGGACAGACCCGACGGCTACACCTTC. As protein: CASSREDRPDGYTF. The genes are TRBV7-2 and TRBJ1-2; perhaps TRBD1 as D (6 bases). V lost 5 bases to trimming and J lost 8 bases, with 18 bases between them. Germline V gene sequence: CDR1 SGHTA, CDR2 FQGNSA. The CDR3 is 14 amino acids.

Only one count was recorded for this clone. The rearrangement links TRBV2 to TRBJ2-2; D is unresolved. Germline V CDR1 and CDR2: SNHLY, FYNNEI. CDR3 length equals 11 residues. Trimming removed 7 bases at V and 8 bases at J, with 8 bases between. CDR3 protein: CASNYGGELFF. In DNA form, the CDR3 reads TGTGCCAGCAACTACGGTGGGGAGCTGTTTTTT.

The chain joins TRBV3-1 (or the pseudogene TRBV3-2) to TRBJ2-1, with TRBD2 identical over 8 bases. Germline CDR1 reads LGHDT; CDR2 reads YNNKEL (reference sequence). This CDR3 is built from 22 residues. The J segment lost 0 bases and the V segment lost 0 bases, leaving 19 bases of the junction unmatched. The CDR3 bases are TGTGCCAGCAGCCAAGACTTCTTGGCAAGCGGGGGTACCACGGGCTCCTACAATGAGCAGTTCTTC. Amino acids: CASSQDFLASGGTTGSYNEQFF.